A selection of T cell receptor beta chains follows, all from one sample in a study of early T cells in non-severe SARS-CoV-2 infection. MiXCR was run by TCRdb on the 5' RACE reads, yielding one entry per CDR3 protein. Of 50,000 to 70,000 distinct CDR3 sequences listed, 6% to 8.5% are singletons. Sequencing input: whole blood. The receptor source for this set is an adult who was a healthcare worker with PCR-confirmed SARS-CoV-2 infection or an uninfected control (not recorded which). Both conserved end residues are trimmed from each CDR3.

v_call,cdr3_aa
TRBV29-1,SVSQGAETQY
TRBV6-1,ASTARGAKDQPQH
TRBV7-8,ASSLSGTTSYEQY
TRBV6-5,ASSYSMAGQTDSPLH
TRBV11-2,ASSSETSGSEQF
TRBV30,AWSNANESDEQF
TRBV6-6,ASSYSTADTYEQY
TRBV5-4,ASSLQGIGTDTQY
TRBV20-1,SATLETDTQY
TRBV27,ARSRRDRTSGANVLT
TRBV7-7,ASSSGTGNTGELF
TRBV7-7,ASSLNRGNQETQY
TRBV12-3/TRBV12-4,ASSPRAPVTQY
TRBV5-1,ASSFLAGEETQY
TRBV5-1,ASSLAVLTPGGDGTQETQY
TRBV20-1,SAITSGRVDEQF
TRBV7-8,ASSYSGQPETQY
TRBV29-1,SVSDTEGTEAF
TRBV7-9,ASSSRSGFGELF
TRBV24-1,ATSDKTGGAYNEQF
TRBV19,ASTTSAGGYYGYT
TRBV29-1,SAAWTTGATNEKLF
TRBV18,ASSTRASLTPQNTEAF
TRBV7-2,ASSLGSVYQETQY
TRBV4-2,ASSQDPSGSEYNEQF
TRBV19,SSSIGPGGYEQY
TRBV24-1,ATSDLWTSGPANTGELF
TRBV2,ASSEPGELF
TRBV5-1,ASSSRDRGDEQF
TRBV11-1,ASSLTGANTGELF
TRBV5-3,ARSPPGPSGNQPQH
TRBV20-1,SARKAGAVGEQY
TRBV12-3/TRBV12-4,ASTTLGTSGNFH
TRBV5-1,ASSLWSLSNTGELF
TRBV28,ASTRTVAYEQY
TRBV2,ASRPTSNYNEQF
TRBV28,ATSEARMGAQY
TRBV20-1,SAQHPAGTSGSYEQY
TRBV28,ASSLRTGTANYGYT
TRBV7-9,ASSLEDQETQY
TRBV7-8,ASSLARGSGTTNEKLF
TRBV6-5,ASSYGGSDTQY
TRBV28,ASSLLRRFYEQY
TRBV4-1,ASSQHRGWNYGYT
TRBV20-1,SAPGQRDYNEQF
TRBV7-6,ASSWGTSVDTGELF
TRBV27,ASSLGTRYEQY
TRBV20-1,SARLPNTGELF